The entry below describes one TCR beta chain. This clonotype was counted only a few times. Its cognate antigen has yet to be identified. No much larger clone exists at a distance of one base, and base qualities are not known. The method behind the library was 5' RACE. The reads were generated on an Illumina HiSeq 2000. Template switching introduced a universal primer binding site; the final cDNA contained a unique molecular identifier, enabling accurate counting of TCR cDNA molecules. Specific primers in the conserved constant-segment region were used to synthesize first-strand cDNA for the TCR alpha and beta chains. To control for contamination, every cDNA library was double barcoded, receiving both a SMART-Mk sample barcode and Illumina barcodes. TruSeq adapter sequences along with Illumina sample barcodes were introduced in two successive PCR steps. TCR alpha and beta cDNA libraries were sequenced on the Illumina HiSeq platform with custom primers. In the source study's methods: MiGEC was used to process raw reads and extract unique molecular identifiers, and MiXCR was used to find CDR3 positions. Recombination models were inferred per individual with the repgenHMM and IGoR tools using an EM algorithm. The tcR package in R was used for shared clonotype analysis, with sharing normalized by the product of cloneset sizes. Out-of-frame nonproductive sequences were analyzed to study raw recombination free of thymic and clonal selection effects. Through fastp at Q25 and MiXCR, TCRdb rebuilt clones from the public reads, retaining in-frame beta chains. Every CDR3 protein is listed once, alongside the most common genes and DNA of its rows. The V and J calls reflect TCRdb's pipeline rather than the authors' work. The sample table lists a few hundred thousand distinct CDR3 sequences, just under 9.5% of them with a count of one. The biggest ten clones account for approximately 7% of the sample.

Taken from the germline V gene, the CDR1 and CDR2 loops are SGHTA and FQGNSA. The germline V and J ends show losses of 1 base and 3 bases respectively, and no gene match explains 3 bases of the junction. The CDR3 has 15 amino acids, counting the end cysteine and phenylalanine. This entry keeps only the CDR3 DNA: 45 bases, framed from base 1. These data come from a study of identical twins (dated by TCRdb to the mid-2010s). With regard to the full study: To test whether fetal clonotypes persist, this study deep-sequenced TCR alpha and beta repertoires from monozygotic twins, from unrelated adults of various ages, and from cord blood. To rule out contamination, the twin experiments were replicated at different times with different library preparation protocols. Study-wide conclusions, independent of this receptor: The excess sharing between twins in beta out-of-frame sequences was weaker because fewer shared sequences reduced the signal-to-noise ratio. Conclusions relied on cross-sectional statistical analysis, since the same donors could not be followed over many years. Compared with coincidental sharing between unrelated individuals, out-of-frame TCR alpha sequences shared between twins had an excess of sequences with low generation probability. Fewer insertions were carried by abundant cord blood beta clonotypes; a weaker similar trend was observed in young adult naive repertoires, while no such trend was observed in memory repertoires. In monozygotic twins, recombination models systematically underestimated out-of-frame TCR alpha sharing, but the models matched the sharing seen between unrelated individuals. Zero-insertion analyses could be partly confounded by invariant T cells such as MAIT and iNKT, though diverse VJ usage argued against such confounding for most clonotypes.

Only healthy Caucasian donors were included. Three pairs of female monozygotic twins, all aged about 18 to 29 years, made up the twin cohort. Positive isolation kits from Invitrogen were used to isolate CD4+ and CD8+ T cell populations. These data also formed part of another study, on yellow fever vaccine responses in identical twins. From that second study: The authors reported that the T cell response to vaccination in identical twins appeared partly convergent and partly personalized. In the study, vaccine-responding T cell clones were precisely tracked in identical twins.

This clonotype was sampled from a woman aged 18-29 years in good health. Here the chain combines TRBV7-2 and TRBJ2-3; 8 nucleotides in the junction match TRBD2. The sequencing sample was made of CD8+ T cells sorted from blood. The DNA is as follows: TGTGCCAGCAGCTTAGAGGGACTAGGAACAGATACGCAGTATTTT. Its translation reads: CASSLEGLGTDTQYF.